The 9 T cell receptor beta chains below come from one sample, sequenced in a study of T-cell memory formation after mild COVID-19. From the 5' RACE reads, TCRdb called clonotypes with MiXCR, one entry per CDR3 protein. Seen here are more than 450,000 distinct CDR3 sequences, about a sixth observed once, and the top ten hold more than 10%. Sequencing was performed on PBMCs or a T cell subset sorted from them (not recorded which). The origin of the receptors is an adult woman who had mild COVID-19 (a few samples of this study predate the infection). Cell type and time point are not known.

This clonotype was recorded at least ten times. The V call is TRBV5-1, the J call TRBJ2-2, with 7 bases aligning to TRBD1. The V gene's germline CDR1 is SGHRS and CDR2 YFSETQ. V gave up 4 bases and J gave up 1 base; unmatched junction bases: 4. The CDR3 is 15 amino acids. CDR3 residues: CASSIRTGNTGELFF. The CDR3 DNA reads TGCGCCAGCAGCATTCGGACAGGGAACACCGGGGAGCTGTTTTTT.

The gene calls are TRBV27 and TRBJ2-3, with 10 bases that match TRBD2. The V gene end was trimmed by 7 bases and the J gene end by 4 bases; junction bases not matched to a gene: 5. The CDR3 is made up of 14 amino acids. Germline V lookup: CDR1 MNHEY, CDR2 SMNVEV (reference sequence). The CDR3 is CASKTGTSADTQYF. Here the CDR3 DNA reads TGTGCCAGCAAAACCGGGACTAGCGCAGATACGCAGTATTTT.

This clonotype was observed a handful of times. V and J are TRBV7-9 and TRBJ2-1; maybe TRBD1 (6 bases). V dropped 1 base and J dropped 1 base, with 20 bases sitting between them. The CDR3 is 19 residues long. Germline V CDR1 and CDR2: SEHNR, FQNEAQ (reference sequence). CDR3 loop: CASSLGMGTGSTSYNEQFF. CDR3 nucleotides: TGTGCCAGCAGCTTAGGTATGGGAACAGGGTCCACTTCCTACAATGAGCAGTTCTTC.

The rearrangement uses TRBV6-6 and TRBJ1-4; D not certain. Germline values: CDR1 MNHNY, CDR2 SVGAGI (reference sequence). This CDR3 is 15 amino acids long. V lost 3 bases and J lost 3, with 11 bases in between. In DNA form, the CDR3 reads TGTGCCAGCAGTTATGTACAGACTTCTAATGAAAAACTGTTTTTT. As protein: CASSYVQTSNEKLFF.

This clonotype appeared a few times. The chain joins TRBV12-3 or TRBV12-4 to TRBJ2-7, with D possibly being TRBD1 (5 bases). Trimming stripped 2 bases from V and 3 bases from J, with 11 bases between. The CDR3 sequence is 14 residues long. CDR3 bases: TGTGCCAGCAGTTTAAGGGGTTCTGGCTACGAGCAGTACTTC. It encodes CASSLRGSGYEQYF.

The rearrangement links TRBV4-3 to TRBJ1-2, with D maybe TRBD1 (6 bases). The CDR3 spans 13 residues. Germline-derived CDR1 and CDR2 are LGHNA and YSLEER. V lost 2 bases, J lost 7 bases, and 11 bases lay in between. This CDR3 is CASSQRGSRGYTF. CDR3 bases: TGCGCCAGCAGCCAAAGGGGGAGTCGTGGCTACACCTTC.

Comment on this clonotype: A read error may account for a junction end that differs from germline. V usage is TRBV10-3 and J usage is TRBJ1-6, with D unclear. The CDR3 has 17 amino acids. Germline V gene sequence: CDR1 ENHRY, CDR2 SYGVKD. Here the CDR3 reads CAISESPAQAYNSPLHF. CDR3 sequence (DNA): TGTGCCATCAGTGAGTCCCCCGCCCAGGCCTACAATTCACCCCTCCACTTT.

The V and J genes are TRBV11-3 and TRBJ2-6; TRBD2 matches 7 bases. Germline V lookup: CDR1 SGHNT, CDR2 YENEEA. V lost 5 bases to trimming and J lost 1 base; unmatched junction nucleotides: 11. The CDR3 length is 18 residues. The CDR3 DNA sequence: TGTGCCAGCAGCCTTCTAGCGGCCCGGGTTTCTGGGGCCAACGTCCTGACTTTC. Protein product: CASSLLAARVSGANVLTF. Full variable domain (missing parts from reference TRBV11-3 and TRBJ2-6): EAGVVQSPRYKIIEKKQPVAFWCNPISGHNTLYWYLQNLGQGPELLIRYENEEAVDDSQLPKDRFSAERLKGVDSTLKIQPAELGDSAVYLCASSLLAARVSGANVLTFGAGSRLTVL.

This chain uses TRBV12-3 or TRBV12-4 with TRBJ2-2, with no clear D. This CDR3 has 13 amino acids. Trimming took off 4 bases at V and 7 bases at J, with 10 bases between the two ends. In nucleotides, the CDR3 is TGTGCCAGCAGTTCCCTCTCTGGCGGGGAGCTGTTTTTT. Protein sequence: CASSSLSGGELFF.